A single sample is the source of the 15 T cell receptor beta chains below, sequenced in a study of blood T cell repertoires in COVID-19. The protocol was immunoSEQ multiplex PCR, while the TCRdb copy is restricted to in-frame clones and leaves out a portion. The repertoire holds 200,000 to 250,000 clones, with more than 80% as singletons. Sequencing was done on a sample of PBMCs or T cells enriched from blood (not recorded which). The receptors were sampled from a woman between 40 and 50 years old with acute COVID-19.

The chain has TRBV9 and TRBJ2-1, with 8 bases aligning to TRBD2. Germline lookup yields CDR1 SGDLS and CDR2 YYNGEE. With 0 bases clipped from V and 8 bases from J, the junction kept 7 bases outside the gene matches. The CDR3 spans 15 residues. The CDR3 bases are TGTGCCAGCAGCGTAGCAGCGGGGGTTAATCATGAGCAGTTCTTC. Translating it yields CASSVAAGVNHEQFF.

The chain links TRBV11-2 to TRBJ2-2, with D maybe TRBD1 (6 bases). The ends were cut back, 5 bases at V and 4 bases at J, with 11 bases in the middle. Germline V gene data show CDR1 as SGHAT and CDR2 as FQNNGV. The length of the CDR3 is 14 residues. CDR3 protein: CASSTGMSTGELFF. CDR3 nucleotides: TGTGCCAGCAGCACAGGGATGAGCACCGGGGAGCTGTTTTTT.

The chain uses TRBV5-1 and TRBJ2-5; TRBD1 matches 8 bases. Looked up from germline, CDR1 is SGHRS and CDR2 is YFSETQ. V was clipped by 0 bases and J by 5 bases; unmatched bases: 9. The CDR3 contains 16 residues. The CDR3 sequence is CASSLGAGGLGETQYF. CDR3 DNA: TGCGCCAGCAGCTTGGGTGCAGGGGGCTTAGGGGAGACCCAGTACTTC.

The chain links TRBV7-9 to TRBJ1-1, with 7 bases matching TRBD1. Germline assignment: CDR1 SEHNR and CDR2 FQNEAQ (reference sequence). With 5 bases clipped from V and 1 base from J, the junction kept 13 bases outside the gene matches. There are 17 residues in the CDR3. Written as DNA, the CDR3 is TGTGCCAGCAGCCCAATGAACGACCGACAGGGGAACACTGAAGCTTTCTTT. Amino acids: CASSPMNDRQGNTEAFF. The variable domain in full, completed from reference TRBV7-9 and TRBJ1-1, reads DTGVSQNPRHKITKRGQNVTFRCDPISEHNRLYWYRQTLGQGPEFLTYFQNEAQLEKSRLLSDRFSAERPKGSFSTLEIQRTEQGDSAMYLCASSPMNDRQGNTEAFFGQGTRLTVV.

This clone was observed once. The chain recombines TRBV6-2 or TRBV6-3 with TRBJ1-5; the D is unclear. The V gene's germline CDR1 is MNHEY and CDR2 SVGEGT. The V end was cut by 4 bases, the J end by 3 bases, with 7 bases between. CDR3 length: 13 residues. CDR3 region: CASSFTDNQPQHF. For the CDR3, the DNA is TGTGCCAGCAGTTTTACAGACAATCAGCCCCAGCATTTT.

The chain links TRBV3-1 (or the pseudogene TRBV3-2) to TRBJ1-4; 10 nucleotides match TRBD1. This CDR3 is built from 16 residues. V lost 3 bases and J lost 4; bases outside the gene matches: 5. Germline-derived CDR1 and CDR2 are LGHDT and YNNKEL (reference sequence). The CDR3 DNA reads TGTGCCAGCAGCCAGGCGGGACAGGGGAATAATGAAAAACTGTTTTTT. Translation gives CASSQAGQGNNEKLFF.

J is TRBJ1-6 and V is TRBV4-1, with 9 bases matching TRBD1. V shed 3 bases and J 11 bases; nucleotides not matched to a gene: 11. This CDR3 comprises 16 residues. Germline assignment: CDR1 MGHRA and CDR2 YSYEKL. The CDR3 nucleotides read TGCGCCAGCAGCCACCCGGGCCGGGACAGGGTGGCACCCCTCCACTTT. Translating it yields CASSHPGRDRVAPLHF.

This chain uses TRBV7-9 with TRBJ1-2; 7 positions match TRBD1. CDR3 length equals 14 residues. CDR1 is SEHNR and CDR2 is FQNEAQ in the germline V gene (reference sequence). The junction had 9 bases not matched to a gene; V was cut back by 3 bases and J by 8 bases. The CDR3 DNA is TGTGCCAGCAGCTTCGGACAGGCAAACCGAGGCTACACCTTC. Translated, it gives CASSFGQANRGYTF.

V and J are TRBV2 and TRBJ1-1, with 11 bases fitting TRBD1. Germline trimming cut 4 bases from V and 5 bases from J; bases unmatched to any gene: 6. This CDR3 comprises 15 residues. Germline values: CDR1 SNHLY, CDR2 FYNNEI. This CDR3 is CASSGTGGKGTEAFF. DNA for the CDR3: TGTGCCAGCAGTGGGACAGGGGGCAAGGGTACTGAAGCTTTCTTT.

The chain links TRBV19 to TRBJ2-2, with TRBD1 matching 11 bases. The CDR3 covers 17 residues. Germline CDR1 reads LNHDA; CDR2 reads SQIVND (reference sequence). With V trimmed by 4 bases and J by 2 bases, 6 bases remained unmatched. CDR3 in DNA: TGTGCCAGTAGTACCGGGACAGGGGGGACAAACACCGGGGAGCTGTTTTTT. Protein product: CASSTGTGGTNTGELFF.

The J gene is TRBJ2-1, the V gene TRBV18; 12 nucleotides match TRBD2. The CDR3 spans 15 residues. CDR1 is KGHSH and CDR2 is LQKENI in the germline V gene. With V trimmed by 3 bases and J by 10 bases, 7 bases remained unmatched. CDR3 nucleotides: TGTGCCAGCTCACCGACCGGGACTAGCGGGTACGAGCAGTTCTTC. Translating gives CASSPTGTSGYEQFF.

The rearrangement joins TRBV4-1 to TRBJ2-1; D might be TRBD2 (6 bases). The length of the CDR3 is 15 residues. From germline, CDR1 is MGHRA and CDR2 YSYEKL. The germline V and J ends were trimmed by 0 bases and 10 bases, with 16 bases remaining between them. For the CDR3, the DNA is TGCGCCAGCAGCCAAGATCTTAACGGGGGAGGAGAGCAGTTCTTC. Encoded protein: CASSQDLNGGGEQFF.

This chain links TRBV5-1 with TRBJ2-6; tentatively, D is TRBD2 (5 bases). This CDR3 has 16 residues. V lost 0 bases and J 2 bases, leaving 9 bases between the germline ends. From germline, CDR1 is SGHRS and CDR2 YFSETQ. CDR3: CASSLARTPGANVLTF. CDR3 bases: TGCGCCAGCAGCTTGGCCAGGACTCCTGGGGCCAACGTCCTGACTTTC.

This chain uses TRBV4-3 with TRBJ1-1; D is unclear. Germline CDR1 is LGHNA and CDR2 is YSLEER. The CDR3 loop spans 16 amino acids. With 0 bases removed from V and 5 bases from J, the gap between germline ends came to 16 bases. CDR3 amino acids: CASSQDLEARRTEAFF. In nucleotides, the CDR3 is TGCGCCAGCAGCCAAGATCTAGAGGCGAGACGGACTGAAGCTTTCTTT.

CDR3 loop: CASKRVDRRTEAFF. The CDR3 coding sequence is TGTGCCAGCAAGCGCGTGGACAGGCGCACTGAAGCTTTCTTT. V is TRBV2 and J is TRBJ1-1; 7 nucleotides line up with TRBD1. The V gene's germline CDR1 is SNHLY and CDR2 FYNNEI. CDR3 size: 14 residues. The V gene end was trimmed by 7 bases and the J gene end by 4 bases; junction bases not matched to a gene: 9.